A single sample gave rise to the 13 T cell receptor beta chains below, sequenced in a study of early T cells in non-severe SARS-CoV-2 infection. TCRdb fed the 5' RACE reads into MiXCR, producing one record per CDR3 protein. The sample holds 50,000 to 70,000 distinct CDR3 sequences, 8.9% seen once. The sequenced sample was whole blood. These receptors all stem from an adult who was a healthcare worker with PCR-confirmed SARS-CoV-2 infection or an uninfected control (not recorded which).

This clonotype was seen at least ten times. The J gene is TRBJ1-1, the V gene TRBV19; TRBD1 is a possible D gene (6 bases). Germline CDR1 and CDR2: LNHDA and SQIVND (reference sequence). The V gene lost 7 bases and the J gene lost 4 bases, with 16 bases spanning the gap. The length of the CDR3 is 14 residues. CDR3 in DNA: TGTGCCAGTAACCATAGAGGGGGAAGCACTGAAGCTTTCTTT. Its protein is CASNHRGGSTEAFF.

The chain joins TRBV28 to TRBJ2-7, with 10 bases matching TRBD2. The CDR3 is 16 residues long. Germline loops: CDR1 MDHEN, CDR2 SYDVKM. V lost 2 bases to trimming and J lost 3 bases; unmatched junction nucleotides: 7. CDR3 in amino acids: CASSLTSGISVYEQYF. The CDR3 nucleotides are TGTGCCAGCAGTTTAACTAGCGGGATATCGGTCTACGAGCAGTACTTC.

At least ten counts were recorded for this clonotype. The chain has TRBV5-6 and TRBJ2-4, with 10 positions matching TRBD1. This CDR3 contains 16 residues. Germline V CDR1 and CDR2: SGHDT, YYEEEE. The V and J ends lost 4 bases and 2 bases, in that order; junction bases with no gene match: 6. CDR3 sequence (DNA): TGTGCCAGCAGCCTGACAGGGGGCCCAACCAAAAACATTCAGTACTTC. It specifies CASSLTGGPTKNIQYF.

V and J are TRBV20-1 and TRBJ2-3; no clear D. The germline CDR1 and CDR2 sequences are DFQATT and SNEGSKA (reference sequence). The CDR3 is made up of 11 amino acids. Trimming removed 1 base from V and 11 bases from J, with 10 bases in between. The CDR3 DNA follows: TGCAGTGCTAGAGGGGTCCATCTGCAGTATTTT. Amino acids: CSARGVHLQYF.

The rearrangement joins TRBV19 to TRBJ2-1; a weak D match, TRBD1 (8 bases). Per germline, CDR1 LNHDA and CDR2 SQIVND (reference sequence). V was cut by 4 bases and J by 4 bases, with 17 bases left in between. The CDR3 is made up of 16 amino acids. As DNA, the CDR3 is TGTGCCAGTAGTAGGAAACAGGGGGGGACATACAATGAGCAGTTCTTC. Translating it yields CASSRKQGGTYNEQFF.

This clonotype was seen more than once but under ten times. This chain uses TRBV7-2 with TRBJ1-2; possible D gene TRBD1, 5 bases. V was pared by 1 base and J by 5 bases, with 14 bases between. Germline values: CDR1 SGHTA, CDR2 FQGNSA. The CDR3 is made up of 15 amino acids. CDR3: CASSLDPDIGYGYTF. CDR3 bases: TGTGCCAGCAGCTTAGACCCGGACATCGGGTATGGCTACACCTTC.

The V and J genes are TRBV9 and TRBJ2-7; possible D gene TRBD1, 6 bases. The CDR3 extends over 15 amino acids. Germline V gene data show CDR1 as SGDLS and CDR2 as YYNGEE. Trimming cost V 2 bases and J 0 bases, with 12 bases left between them. DNA of the CDR3: TGTGCCAGCAGCGTGGGGACATTAAGCTCCTACGAGCAGTACTTC. This codes for CASSVGTLSSYEQYF.

Turning to this clonotype: A read error may explain this, as a much larger clone is one base away. V and J are TRBV28 and TRBJ2-7; D possibly corresponds to TRBD1 (5 bases). This CDR3 is built from 15 residues. V lost 3 bases and J 12 bases, leaving 24 bases between the germline ends. Looked up from germline, CDR1 is MDHEN and CDR2 is SYDVKM. Written as DNA, the CDR3 is TGTGCCAGCAGTTTCCCCACATGGGGCCGGGTAAAGTCGTACTTC. Translation: CASSFPTWGRVKSYF.

This clonotype came up a few times. The CDR3 spells CASSQVKKKLFF. The CDR3 DNA sequence: TGTGCCAGCAGCCAAGTAAAGAAAAAACTGTTTTTT. The V gene is TRBV3-1, the J gene TRBJ1-4; D is undetermined. In germline, CDR1 is LGHDT, CDR2 YNNKEL (reference sequence). This CDR3 comprises 12 residues. V lost 1 base to trimming and J lost 9 bases, with 6 bases between them.

The chain couples TRBV28 to TRBJ2-7; 13 positions agree with TRBD2. The CDR3 totals 15 residues. V lost 6 bases and J lost 2; bases outside the gene matches: 4. Germline V gene data show CDR1 as MDHEN and CDR2 as SYDVKM. The CDR3 sequence: CASSSGLAGAYEQYF. The DNA of the CDR3 is TGTGCCAGCAGCTCCGGACTAGCGGGAGCCTACGAGCAGTACTTC.

This clonotype was seen many times. The chain is built from TRBV6-5 and TRBJ2-5; possible D gene TRBD2, 5 bases. The CDR3 spans 15 residues. Germline V lookup: CDR1 MNHEY, CDR2 SVGAGI. V lost 6 bases to trimming and J lost 0 bases, with 14 bases between them. CDR3 amino acids: CASSPLGGHQETQYF. CDR3 DNA sequence: TGTGCCAGCAGCCCCCTCGGCGGGCACCAAGAGACCCAGTACTTC.

This clonotype was seen a few times. The chain uses TRBV7-2 and TRBJ2-7; 15 nucleotides line up with TRBD2. CDR3 length equals 17 residues. Germline CDR1 is SGHTA and CDR2 is FQGNSA. With 4 bases clipped from V and 5 bases from J, the junction kept 9 bases outside the gene matches. CDR3 DNA sequence: TGTGCCAGCAGCTCGCGGACTAGCGGGAGGGCGGGGGACGAGCAGTACTTC. Its translation is CASSSRTSGRAGDEQYF.

The DNA for the CDR3 is TGCAGTGCTTACAGGGGACGCGTTAGCAATCAGCCCCAGCATTTT. Amino acids: CSAYRGRVSNQPQHF. The chain uses TRBV20-1 and TRBJ1-5; 7 nucleotides line up with TRBD1. V gave up 5 bases and J gave up 0 bases; unmatched junction bases: 7. Germline V CDR1 and CDR2: DFQATT, SNEGSKA (reference sequence). The CDR3 runs to 15 residues.